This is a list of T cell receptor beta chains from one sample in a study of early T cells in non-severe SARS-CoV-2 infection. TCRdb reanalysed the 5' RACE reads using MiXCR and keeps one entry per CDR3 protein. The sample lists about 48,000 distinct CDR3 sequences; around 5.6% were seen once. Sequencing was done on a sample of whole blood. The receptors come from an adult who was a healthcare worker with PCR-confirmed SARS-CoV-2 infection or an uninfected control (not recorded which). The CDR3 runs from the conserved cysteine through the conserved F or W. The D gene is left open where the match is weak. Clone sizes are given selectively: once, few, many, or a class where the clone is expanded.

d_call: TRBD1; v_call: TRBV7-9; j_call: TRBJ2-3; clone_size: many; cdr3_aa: CASSLAGTVSTDTQYF; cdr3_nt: TGTGCCAGCAGCTTGGCCGGGACAGTCTCCACAGATACGCAGTATTTT
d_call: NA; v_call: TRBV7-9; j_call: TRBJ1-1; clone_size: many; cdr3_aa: CASSLVRAANTEAFF; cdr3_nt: TGTGCCAGCAGCTTAGTAAGGGCAGCGAACACTGAAGCTTTCTTT
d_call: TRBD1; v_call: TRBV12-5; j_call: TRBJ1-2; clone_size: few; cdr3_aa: CVTLTGQGGYGYTF; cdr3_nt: TGTGTGACACTCACCGGACAGGGGGGCTATGGCTACACCTTC
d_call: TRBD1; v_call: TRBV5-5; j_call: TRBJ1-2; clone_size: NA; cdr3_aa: CASSLGGQGARGYTF; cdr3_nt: TGTGCCAGCAGCTTGGGAGGACAGGGGGCTCGAGGCTACACCTTC
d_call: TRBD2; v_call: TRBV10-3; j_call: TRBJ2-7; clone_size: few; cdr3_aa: CAIRNSGRDEQYF; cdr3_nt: TGTGCCATCAGGAACAGCGGGAGAGACGAGCAGTACTTC
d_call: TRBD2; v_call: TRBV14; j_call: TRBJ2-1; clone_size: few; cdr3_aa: CASSQGRAGAHNEQFF; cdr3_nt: TGTGCCAGCAGCCAGGGAAGAGCGGGGGCCCACAATGAGCAGTTCTTC
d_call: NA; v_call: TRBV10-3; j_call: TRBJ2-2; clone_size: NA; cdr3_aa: CAISAGFDGELFF; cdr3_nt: TGTGCCATCAGTGCAGGGTTCGACGGGGAGCTGTTTTTT
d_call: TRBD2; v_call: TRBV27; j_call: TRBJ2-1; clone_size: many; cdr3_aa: CASGKTSGGYNEQFF; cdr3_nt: TGTGCCAGCGGTAAAACTAGCGGGGGCTACAATGAGCAGTTCTTC
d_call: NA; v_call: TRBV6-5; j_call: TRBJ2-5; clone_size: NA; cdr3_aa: CASKLRGGTQYF; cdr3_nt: TGTGCCAGCAAGCTGCGGGGTGGCACCCAGTACTTC
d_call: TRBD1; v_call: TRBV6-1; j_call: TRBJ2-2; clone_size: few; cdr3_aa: CAGQGDGGAGELFF; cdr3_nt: TGTGCCGGTCAGGGGGACGGTGGCGCCGGGGAGCTGTTTTTT
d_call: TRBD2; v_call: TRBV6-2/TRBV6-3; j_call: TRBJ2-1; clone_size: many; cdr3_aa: CASSLLAGEQFF; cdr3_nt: TGTGCCAGCAGCCTTCTGGCGGGGGAACAGTTCTTC
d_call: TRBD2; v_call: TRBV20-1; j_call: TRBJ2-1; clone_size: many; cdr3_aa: CSAIAVTSGEQFF; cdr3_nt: TGCAGTGCCATCGCGGTTACTAGCGGTGAGCAGTTCTTC
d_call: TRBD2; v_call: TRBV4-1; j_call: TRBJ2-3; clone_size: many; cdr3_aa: CASSQSGGLAGVDTQYF; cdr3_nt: TGCGCCAGCAGCCAATCCGGGGGACTAGCGGGAGTGGATACGCAGTATTTT
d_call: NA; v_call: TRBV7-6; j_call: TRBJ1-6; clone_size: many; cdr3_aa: CASTLSYNSPLHF; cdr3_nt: TGTGCCAGCACCCTCTCCTATAATTCACCCCTCCACTTT
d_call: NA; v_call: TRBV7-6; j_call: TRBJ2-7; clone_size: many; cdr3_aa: CASSQEAREQYF; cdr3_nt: TGTGCCAGCAGTCAGGAAGCCCGGGAGCAGTACTTC
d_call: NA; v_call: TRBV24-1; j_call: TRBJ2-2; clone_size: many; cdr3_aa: CATSLTGRGGELFF; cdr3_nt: TGTGCCACCAGCCTCACAGGGAGAGGCGGGGAGCTGTTTTTT
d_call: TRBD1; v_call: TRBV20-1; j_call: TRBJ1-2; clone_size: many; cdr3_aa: CSAMDRGLGYGYTF; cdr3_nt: TGCAGTGCTATGGACAGGGGGCTCGGCTATGGCTACACCTTC
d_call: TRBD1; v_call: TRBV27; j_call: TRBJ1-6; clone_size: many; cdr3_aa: CASKRTGTHNSPLHF; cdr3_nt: TGTGCCAGCAAACGGACAGGGACCCATAATTCACCCCTCCACTTT
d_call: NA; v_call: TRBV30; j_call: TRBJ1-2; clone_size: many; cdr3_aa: CAWIRLRDRRYGYTF; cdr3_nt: TGTGCCTGGATTAGGCTCCGGGATAGGCGCTATGGCTACACCTTC
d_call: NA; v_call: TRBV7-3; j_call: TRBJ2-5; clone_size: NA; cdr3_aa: CASARSGKETQYF; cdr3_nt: TGTGCCAGCGCTAGATCGGGGAAAGAGACCCAGTACTTC
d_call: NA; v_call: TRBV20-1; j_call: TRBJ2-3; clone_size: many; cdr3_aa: CSAARGDTQYF; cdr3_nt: TGCAGTGCTGCACGGGGGGATACGCAGTATTTT
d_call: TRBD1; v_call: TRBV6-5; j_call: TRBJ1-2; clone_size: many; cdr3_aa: CASSYSRSGTGGNYGYTF; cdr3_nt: TGTGCCAGCAGTTACTCGAGGTCCGGGACAGGGGGCAACTATGGCTACACCTTC
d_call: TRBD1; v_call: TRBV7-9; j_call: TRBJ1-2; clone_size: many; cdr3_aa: CASSLALTGTGYGYTF; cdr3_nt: TGTGCCAGCAGCTTAGCCCTAACTGGGACAGGCTATGGCTACACCTTC
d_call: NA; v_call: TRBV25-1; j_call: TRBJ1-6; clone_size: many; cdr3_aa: CASKGPHSPLHF; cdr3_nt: TGTGCCAGCAAGGGACCTCATTCACCCCTCCACTTT
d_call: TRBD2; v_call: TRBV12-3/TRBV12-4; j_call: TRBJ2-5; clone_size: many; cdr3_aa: CASSDGLAGYAETQYF; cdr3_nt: TGTGCCAGCAGTGATGGACTAGCGGGATATGCAGAGACCCAGTACTTC
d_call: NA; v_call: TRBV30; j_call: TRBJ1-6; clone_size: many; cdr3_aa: CAWSKESGRNNSPLHF; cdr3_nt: TGTGCCTGGAGTAAGGAGTCGGGACGGAATAATTCACCCCTCCACTTT
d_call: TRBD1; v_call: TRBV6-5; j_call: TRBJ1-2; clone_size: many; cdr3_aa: CASSTRTGGNYGYTF; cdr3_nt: TGTGCCAGCAGTACCCGGACAGGCGGGAACTATGGCTACACCTTC
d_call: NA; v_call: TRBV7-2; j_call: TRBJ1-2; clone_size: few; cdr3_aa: CASSTPTGSIGYTF; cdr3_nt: TGTGCCAGCAGCACCCCAACCGGGAGCATTGGCTACACCTTC
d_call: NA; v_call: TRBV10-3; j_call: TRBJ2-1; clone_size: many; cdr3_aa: CAISAQGNEQFF; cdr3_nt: TGTGCCATCAGTGCCCAGGGCAATGAGCAGTTCTTC
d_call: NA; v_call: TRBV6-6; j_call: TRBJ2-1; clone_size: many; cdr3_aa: CASSYRARDGSYNEQFF; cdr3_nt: TGTGCCAGCAGTTACCGGGCCCGGGACGGCTCCTACAATGAGCAGTTCTTC
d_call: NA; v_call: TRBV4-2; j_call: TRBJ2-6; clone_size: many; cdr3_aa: CASSQQSNARSSGANVLTF; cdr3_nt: TGTGCCAGCAGCCAACAATCTAATGCAAGGTCGTCTGGGGCCAACGTCCTGACTTTC
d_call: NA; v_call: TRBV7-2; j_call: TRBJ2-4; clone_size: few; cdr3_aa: CASSALWLAGIQYF; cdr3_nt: TGTGCCAGCAGCGCCCTGTGGCTAGCAGGCATTCAGTACTTC
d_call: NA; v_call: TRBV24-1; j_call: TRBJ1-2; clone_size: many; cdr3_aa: CATSDFGASHGYTF; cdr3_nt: TGTGCCACCAGTGATTTCGGCGCCTCCCACGGCTACACCTTC
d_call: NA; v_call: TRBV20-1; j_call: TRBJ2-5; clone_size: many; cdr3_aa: CSARSGETQYF; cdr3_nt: TGCAGTGCTAGAAGCGGAGAGACCCAGTACTTC
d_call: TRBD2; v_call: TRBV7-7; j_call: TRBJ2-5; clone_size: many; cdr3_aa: CASSAQGLAAQETQYF; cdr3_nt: TGTGCTAGCAGCGCCCAAGGACTAGCGGCCCAAGAGACCCAGTACTTC
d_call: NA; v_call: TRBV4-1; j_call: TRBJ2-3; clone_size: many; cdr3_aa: CASSQAPEAYSTDTQYF; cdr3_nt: TGCGCCAGCAGCCAAGCCCCGGAGGCCTATAGCACAGATACGCAGTATTTT
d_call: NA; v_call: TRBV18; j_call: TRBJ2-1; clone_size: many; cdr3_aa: CASSPIGGSYNEQFF; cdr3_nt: TGTGCCAGCTCACCAATTGGGGGGTCCTACAATGAGCAGTTCTTC
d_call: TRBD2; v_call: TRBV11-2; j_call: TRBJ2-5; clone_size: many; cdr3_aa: CASSLGLAGGPGAQYF; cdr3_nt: TGTGCCAGCAGCTTAGGACTAGCGGGTGGTCCGGGGGCCCAGTACTTC
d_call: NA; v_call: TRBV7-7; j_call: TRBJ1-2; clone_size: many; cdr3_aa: CAVRAWGRGYTF; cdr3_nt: TGTGCTGTGAGGGCTTGGGGTCGGGGCTACACCTTC
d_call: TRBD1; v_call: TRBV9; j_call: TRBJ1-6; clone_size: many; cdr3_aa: CASSVRQGNSPLHF; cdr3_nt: TGTGCCAGCAGCGTCCGACAGGGTAATTCACCCCTCCACTTT
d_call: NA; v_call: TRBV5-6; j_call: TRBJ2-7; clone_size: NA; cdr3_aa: CASSTATRRTEQYF; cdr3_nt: TGTGCCAGCAGTACGGCGACTAGGCGGACCGAGCAGTACTTC
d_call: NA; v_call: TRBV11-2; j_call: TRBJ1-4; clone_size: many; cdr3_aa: CASSSRALSEKLFF; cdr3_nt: TGTGCCAGCAGCTCGCGGGCTCTAAGTGAAAAACTGTTTTTT
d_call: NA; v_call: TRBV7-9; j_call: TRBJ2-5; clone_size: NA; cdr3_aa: CASSIIGGAQETQYF; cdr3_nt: TGTGCCAGCAGTATCATAGGAGGAGCCCAAGAGACCCAGTACTTC
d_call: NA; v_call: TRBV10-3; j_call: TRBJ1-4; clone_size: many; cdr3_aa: CAIKGEGVYEKLFF; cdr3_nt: TGTGCCATCAAAGGCGAGGGGGTGTATGAAAAACTGTTTTTT
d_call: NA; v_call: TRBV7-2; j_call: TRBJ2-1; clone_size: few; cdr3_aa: CASSLSRGPYNEQFF; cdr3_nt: TGTGCCAGCAGCTTATCGCGGGGCCCCTACAATGAGCAGTTCTTC
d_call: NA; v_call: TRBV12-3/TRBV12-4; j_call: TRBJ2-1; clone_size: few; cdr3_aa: CASSFYGGYNEQFF; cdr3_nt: TGTGCCAGCAGTTTTTACGGGGGTTACAATGAGCAGTTCTTC
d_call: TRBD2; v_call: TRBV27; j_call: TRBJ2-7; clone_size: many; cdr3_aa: CASSFFGLAGGQRGEQYF; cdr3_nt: TGTGCCAGCAGTTTCTTTGGACTAGCGGGAGGGCAGCGTGGGGAGCAGTACTTC
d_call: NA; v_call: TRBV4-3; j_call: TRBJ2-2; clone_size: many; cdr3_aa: CASSQGTPGVGAGELFF; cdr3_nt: TGCGCCAGCAGCCAGGGCACCCCCGGGGTAGGAGCCGGGGAGCTGTTTTTT
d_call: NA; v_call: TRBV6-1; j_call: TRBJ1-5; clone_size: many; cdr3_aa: CATLDRSNQPQHF; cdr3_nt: TGTGCCACCCTGGACAGATCCAATCAGCCCCAGCATTTT